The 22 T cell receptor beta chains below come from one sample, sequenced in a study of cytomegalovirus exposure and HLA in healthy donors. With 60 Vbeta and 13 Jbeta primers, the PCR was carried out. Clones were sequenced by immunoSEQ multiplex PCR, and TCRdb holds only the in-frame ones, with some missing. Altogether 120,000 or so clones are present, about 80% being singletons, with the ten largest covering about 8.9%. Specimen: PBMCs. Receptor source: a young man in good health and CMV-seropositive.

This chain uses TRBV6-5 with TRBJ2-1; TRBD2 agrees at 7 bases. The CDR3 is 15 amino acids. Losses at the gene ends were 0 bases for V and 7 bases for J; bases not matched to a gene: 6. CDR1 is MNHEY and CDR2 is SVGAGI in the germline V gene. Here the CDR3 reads CASSYSSGGKNEQFF. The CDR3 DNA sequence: TGTGCCAGCAGTTACTCGTCGGGAGGTAAAAATGAGCAGTTCTTC.

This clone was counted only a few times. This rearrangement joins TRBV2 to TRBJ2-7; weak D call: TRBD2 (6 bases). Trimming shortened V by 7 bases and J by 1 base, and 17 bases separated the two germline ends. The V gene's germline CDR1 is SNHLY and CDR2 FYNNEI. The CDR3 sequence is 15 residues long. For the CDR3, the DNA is TGTGCCAGCACCCAAAGTCGGGGACTTTCCTACGAGCAGTACTTC. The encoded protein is CASTQSRGLSYEQYF.

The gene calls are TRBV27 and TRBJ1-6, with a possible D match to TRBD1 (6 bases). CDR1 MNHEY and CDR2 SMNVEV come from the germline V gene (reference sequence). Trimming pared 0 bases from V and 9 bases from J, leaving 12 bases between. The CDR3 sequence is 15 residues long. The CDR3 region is CASSLSHRVGSPLHF. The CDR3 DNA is TGTGCCAGCAGTTTATCTCACAGGGTTGGTTCACCCCTCCACTTT.

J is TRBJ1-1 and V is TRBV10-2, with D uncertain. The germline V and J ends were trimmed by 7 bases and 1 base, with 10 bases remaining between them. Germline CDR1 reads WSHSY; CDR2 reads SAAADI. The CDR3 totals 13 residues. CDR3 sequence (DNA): TGCGCCAGCAACCAGGCTCGGAACACTGAAGCTTTCTTT. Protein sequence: CASNQARNTEAFF.

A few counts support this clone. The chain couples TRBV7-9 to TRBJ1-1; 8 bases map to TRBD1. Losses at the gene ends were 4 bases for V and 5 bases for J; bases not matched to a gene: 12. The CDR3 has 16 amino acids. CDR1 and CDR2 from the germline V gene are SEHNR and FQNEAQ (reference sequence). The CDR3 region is CASSSKDYGQGTEAFF. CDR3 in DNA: TGTGCCAGCAGCTCCAAGGATTATGGACAGGGAACTGAAGCTTTCTTT.

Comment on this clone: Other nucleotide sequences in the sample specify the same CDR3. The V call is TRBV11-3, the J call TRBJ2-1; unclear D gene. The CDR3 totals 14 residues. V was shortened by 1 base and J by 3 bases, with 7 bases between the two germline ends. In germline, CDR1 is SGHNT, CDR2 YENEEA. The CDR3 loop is CASSLGENYNEQFF. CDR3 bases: TGTGCCAGCAGCTTAGGAGAGAACTACAATGAGCAGTTCTTC.

CDR3 amino acids: CASSHGDSVYGYTF. The CDR3 DNA reads as TGTGCCAGCAGCCACGGCGACAGTGTCTATGGCTACACCTTC. V gene TRBV7-3 combines with J gene TRBJ1-2; possibly TRBD1 for D (5 bases). V gave up 5 bases and J gave up 4 bases, with 14 bases separating them. The CDR3 is 14 amino acids. CDR1 and CDR2 (germline): SGHTA, FQGTGA.

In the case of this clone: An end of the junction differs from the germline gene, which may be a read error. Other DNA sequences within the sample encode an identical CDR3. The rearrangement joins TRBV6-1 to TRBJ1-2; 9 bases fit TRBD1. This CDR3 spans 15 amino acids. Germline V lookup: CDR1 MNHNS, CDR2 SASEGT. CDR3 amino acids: CASSETGTGYYGYTF. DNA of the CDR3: TGTGCCAGTAGTGAAACCGGGACAGGGTACTATGGCTACACCTTC.

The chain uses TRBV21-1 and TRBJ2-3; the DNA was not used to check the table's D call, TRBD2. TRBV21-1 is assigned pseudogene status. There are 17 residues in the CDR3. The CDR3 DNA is TGTGCCAGCAGCAAAGTACATCGGGGGGGCTCCTTTGCGACGCAGTATTTT. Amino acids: CASSKVHRGGSFATQYF.

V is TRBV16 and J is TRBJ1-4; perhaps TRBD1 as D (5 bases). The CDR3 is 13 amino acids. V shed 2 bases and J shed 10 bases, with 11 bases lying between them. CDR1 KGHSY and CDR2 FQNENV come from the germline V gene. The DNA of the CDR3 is TGTGCCAGCAGCCAACAGGGTCCCCTAAAACTGTTTTTT. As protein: CASSQQGPLKLFF.

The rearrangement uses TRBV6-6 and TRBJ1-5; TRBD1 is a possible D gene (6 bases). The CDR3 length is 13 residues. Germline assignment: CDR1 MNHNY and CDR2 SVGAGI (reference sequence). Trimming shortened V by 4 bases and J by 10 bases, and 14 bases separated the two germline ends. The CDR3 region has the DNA TGTGCCAGCAGTTCACAGGGAGGGGACCCCCAGCATTTT. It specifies CASSSQGGDPQHF.

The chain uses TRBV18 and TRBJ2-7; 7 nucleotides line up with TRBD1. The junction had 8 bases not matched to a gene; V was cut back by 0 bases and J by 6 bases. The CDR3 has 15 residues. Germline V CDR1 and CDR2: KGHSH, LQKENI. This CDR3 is CASSPPTGLGGEQYF. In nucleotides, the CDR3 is TGTGCCAGCTCACCACCGACAGGGTTGGGCGGCGAGCAGTACTTC.

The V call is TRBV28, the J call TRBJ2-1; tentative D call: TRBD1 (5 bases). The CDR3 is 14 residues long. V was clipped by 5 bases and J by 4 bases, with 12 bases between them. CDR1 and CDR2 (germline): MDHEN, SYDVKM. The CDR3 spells CASSRQYLYNEQFF. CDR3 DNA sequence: TGTGCCAGCAGTCGACAGTATCTGTACAATGAGCAGTTCTTC.

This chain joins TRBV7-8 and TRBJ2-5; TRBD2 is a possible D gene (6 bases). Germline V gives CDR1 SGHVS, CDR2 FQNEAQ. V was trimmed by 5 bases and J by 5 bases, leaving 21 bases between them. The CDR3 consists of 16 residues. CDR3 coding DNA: TGTGCCAGCAGCACCCCCGGACCCGGGGGTCAGGAGACCCAGTACTTC. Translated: CASSTPGPGGQETQYF.

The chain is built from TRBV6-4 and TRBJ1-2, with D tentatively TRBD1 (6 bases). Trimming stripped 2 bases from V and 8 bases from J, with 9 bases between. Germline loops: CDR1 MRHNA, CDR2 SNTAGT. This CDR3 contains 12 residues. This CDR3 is CASSDRGIGYTF. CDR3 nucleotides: TGTGCCAGCAGTGACAGGGGGATCGGCTACACCTTC.

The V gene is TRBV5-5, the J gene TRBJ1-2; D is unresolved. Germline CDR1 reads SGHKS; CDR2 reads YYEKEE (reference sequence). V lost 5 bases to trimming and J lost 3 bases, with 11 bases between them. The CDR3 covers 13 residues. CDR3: CASSSDTYYGYTF. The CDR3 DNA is TGTGCCAGCAGTTCCGACACTTACTATGGCTACACCTTC.

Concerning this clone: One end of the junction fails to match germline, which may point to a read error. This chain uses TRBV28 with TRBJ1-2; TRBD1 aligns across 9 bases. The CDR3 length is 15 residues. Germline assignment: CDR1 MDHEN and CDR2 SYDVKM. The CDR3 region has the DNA TGTGTCAGCAGTCCTGATACAGGGGGCGTTCGTGGCTACACCTTC. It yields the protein CVSSPDTGGVRGYTF.

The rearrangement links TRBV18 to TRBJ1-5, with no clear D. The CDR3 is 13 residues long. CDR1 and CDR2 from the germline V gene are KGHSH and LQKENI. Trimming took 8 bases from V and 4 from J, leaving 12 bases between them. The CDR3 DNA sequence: TGTGCCAGCCGGAGGGAAGGGAATCAGCCCCAGCATTTT. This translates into CASRREGNQPQHF.

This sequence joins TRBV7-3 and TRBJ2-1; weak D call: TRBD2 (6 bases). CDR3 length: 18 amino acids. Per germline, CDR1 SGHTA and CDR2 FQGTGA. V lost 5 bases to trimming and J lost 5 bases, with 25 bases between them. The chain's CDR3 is CASSPLGGPVQAHNEQFF. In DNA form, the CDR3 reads TGTGCCAGCAGCCCACTGGGGGGACCAGTCCAAGCTCACAATGAGCAGTTCTTC.

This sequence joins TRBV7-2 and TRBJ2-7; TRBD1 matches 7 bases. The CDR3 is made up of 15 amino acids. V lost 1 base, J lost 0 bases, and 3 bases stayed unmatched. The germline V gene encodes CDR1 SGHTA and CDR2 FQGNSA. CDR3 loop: CASSLEGDSSYEQYF. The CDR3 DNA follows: TGTGCCAGCAGCTTAGAGGGGGACAGCTCCTACGAGCAGTACTTC.

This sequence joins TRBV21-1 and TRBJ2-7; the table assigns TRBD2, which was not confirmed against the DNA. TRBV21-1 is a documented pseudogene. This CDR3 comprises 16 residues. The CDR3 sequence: CASSKEARLLTYEQYF. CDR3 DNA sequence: TGTGCCAGCAGCAAAGAGGCCCGACTATTGACCTACGAGCAGTACTTC.

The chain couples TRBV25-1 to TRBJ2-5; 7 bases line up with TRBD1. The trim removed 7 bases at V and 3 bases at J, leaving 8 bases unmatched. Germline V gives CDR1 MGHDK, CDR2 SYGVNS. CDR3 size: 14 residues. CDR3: CASTPGGQKETQYF. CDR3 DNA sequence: TGTGCCAGCACCCCTGGGGGACAGAAAGAGACCCAGTACTTC.